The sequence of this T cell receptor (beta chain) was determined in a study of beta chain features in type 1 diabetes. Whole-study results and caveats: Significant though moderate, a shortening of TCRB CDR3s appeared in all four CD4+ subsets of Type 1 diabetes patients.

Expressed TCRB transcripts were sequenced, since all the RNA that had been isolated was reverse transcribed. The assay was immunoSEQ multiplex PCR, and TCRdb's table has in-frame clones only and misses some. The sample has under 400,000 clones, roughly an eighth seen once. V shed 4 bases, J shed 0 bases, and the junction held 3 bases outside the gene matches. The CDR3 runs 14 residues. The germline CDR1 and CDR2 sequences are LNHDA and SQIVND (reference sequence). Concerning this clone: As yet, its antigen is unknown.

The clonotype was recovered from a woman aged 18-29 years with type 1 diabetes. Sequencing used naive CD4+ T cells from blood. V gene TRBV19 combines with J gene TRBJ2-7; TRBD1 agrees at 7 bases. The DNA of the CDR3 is TGTGCCAGTAGTACCTGGGACAGCTCCTACGAGCAGTACTTC. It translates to CASSTWDSSYEQYF.